Following are 15 T cell receptor beta chains from one sample sequenced in a study of tumor and adjacent non-tumor tissue in lung cancer. The template was RNA from unsorted bulk tissue. A modified ARM-PCR protocol with three rounds of nested PCR amplified TCRbeta. Using its own MiXCR run on the multiplex PCR reads, TCRdb lists one record per CDR3 protein. The data contain around 71,000 distinct CDR3 sequences, roughly 72% of them singletons. The sequencing sample was made of lung tumor tissue. These receptors were taken from a woman between 40 and 50 years old with non-small cell lung cancer.

Of note for this clonotype: A read error may account for a junction end that differs from germline. V gene TRBV4-1 combines with J gene TRBJ2-6; no firm D call. The germline gives CDR1 MGHRA, CDR2 YSYEKL. The CDR3 covers 17 residues. This chain's CDR3 is CARSLVQIITGANVLTF. The CDR3 DNA sequence: TGCGCCAGAAGCCTCGTACAGATAATAACTGGGGCCAACGTCCTGACTTTC.

This clonotype was seen a few times. The germline gene is not matched at one end of the junction; a read error may be the cause. This chain links TRBV11-3 with TRBJ2-1; D is possibly TRBD1 (5 bases). CDR3 length: 14 residues. CDR1 SGHNT and CDR2 YENEEA come from the germline V gene. The CDR3 here is CASSWWGLYNQQFF. The DNA of the CDR3 is TGTGCCAGCAGTTGGTGGGGCCTATACAATCAGCAGTTCTTC.

Details on this clonotype: This clone may be a read error of a much larger clone one base away. The chain links TRBV21-1 to TRBJ2-3; the tabulated D call, TRBD2, remains unverified against the DNA. TRBV21-1 is described as a pseudogene. CDR3 length: 17 residues. The CDR3 region is CASETCSGRNDTDTQYF. CDR3 sequence (DNA): TGTGCCAGCGAGACTTGTAGCGGGAGGAACGATACAGATACGCAGTATTTT.

This chain joins TRBV12-3 or TRBV12-4 and TRBJ2-3; maybe TRBD1 (6 bases). Trimming shortened V by 6 bases and J by 11 bases, and 15 bases separated the two germline ends. This CDR3 has 12 amino acids. The chain's CDR3 is CASSPSGDKQYF. The CDR3 bases are TGTGCCAGCAGCCCGAGTGGGGACAAGCAGTATTTT.

The rearrangement uses TRBV6-6 and TRBJ1-2; D is perhaps TRBD1 (6 bases). Per the germline V gene, CDR1 is MNHNY and CDR2 is SVGAGI (reference sequence). The CDR3 has 15 amino acids. V dropped 7 bases and J dropped 8 bases, with 23 bases sitting between them. The CDR3 DNA is TGTGCCAGCAACCTCTGGGACATGGACTTAGGGGGCTACACCTTC. It is translated as CASNLWDMDLGGYTF.

Notes on this clonotype: Sequence at one end of the junction differs from germline and may be a read error. The rearrangement links TRBV2 to TRBJ2-3, with D perhaps matching TRBD2 (6 bases). Germline CDR1 reads SNHLY; CDR2 reads FYNNEI. This CDR3 has 15 amino acids. The CDR3 loop reads CASGSSSTSTDTQYF. The CDR3 DNA follows: TGTGCCAGCGGATCAAGTAGCACTAGCACAGATACGCAATATTTT.

On this clonotype itself: Without the conserved terminal phenylalanine or tryptophan, this CDR3 likely stems from a read error. The gene calls are TRBV6-4 and TRBJ2-1; D is uncertain. The CDR3 is made up of 13 amino acids. The V end lost 6 bases, the J end lost 4 bases, and 10 bases lay between the germline ends. CDR1 MRHNA and CDR2 SNTAGT come from the germline V gene. CDR3 nucleotide sequence: TGTGCCAGCAGCCAGCGAGAGTACAATGAGCAGTTCCTC. Translation: CASSQREYNEQFL.

Notes on this clonotype: Germline and junction disagree at one end, which may indicate a read error. This CDR3 is CASSQGARHPYDYF. The CDR3 nucleotides read TGTGCCAGCAGCCAAGGGGCGAGACACCCATACGACTATTTC. The chain links TRBV4-2 to TRBJ2-7, with a weak D call TRBD2 (5 bases). This CDR3 spans 14 amino acids. Germline V gene data show CDR1 as LGHNA and CDR2 as YNFKEQ.

As regards this clonotype: A single base separates this from a much larger clone, so it may be a read error. This chain links TRBV5-4 with TRBJ2-7, with D maybe TRBD2 (5 bases). V gave up 4 bases and J gave up 3 bases, with 14 bases separating them. Looked up from germline, CDR1 is SGHNT and CDR2 is YYREEE (reference sequence). This CDR3 contains 14 residues. Here the CDR3 reads CASSRCGPVYEQYF. The CDR3 nucleotides are TGTGCCAGCAGCCGATGCGGGCCCGTCTACGAGCAGTACTTC.

This clonotype appeared a few times. Germline and junction disagree at one end, which may indicate a read error. The chain carries TRBV11-2 and TRBJ2-7, with D hard to call. The V gene's germline CDR1 is SGHAT and CDR2 FQNNGV. This CDR3 is built from 15 residues. CDR3 sequence (DNA): TGTACCAGCAGCTTAGATCCCCAGAGGTCCTATGAGCAATACTTC. It translates to CTSSLDPQRSYEQYF.

In the case of this clonotype: Just one base apart from a much larger clone, this may be a read error. The V call is TRBV5-6, the J call TRBJ2-7, with TRBD2 as a possible D gene (6 bases). Germline V gene lookup returns CDR1 SGHDT and CDR2 YYEEEE. This CDR3 region has 14 residues. V was trimmed by 3 bases and J by 2 bases, leaving 12 bases between them. DNA of the CDR3: TGTGCCAGCAGCTATGGGAGGTCCACCTACGAGCAGTACTTC. This gives the protein CASSYGRSTYEQYF.

A note on this clonotype: The junction shows a germline mismatch at one end, possibly a read error. The chain has TRBV5-4 and TRBJ2-7; 9 positions agree with TRBD2. CDR3 length: 14 residues. Germline assignment: CDR1 SGHNT and CDR2 YYREEE (reference sequence). The CDR3 bases are TGTACCAGCAGCCTTAGCGGGAGTAGGGACGAGCAGTACTTC. Translating gives CTSSLSGSRDEQYF.

This clonotype was seen a single time. A junction end diverges from the germline sequence, so it may reflect a read error. CDR3 residues: CSVDGRIQETHYF. CDR3 coding DNA: TGCAGCGTTGATGGCAGAATACAAGAGACCCACTACTTC. This chain links TRBV29-1 with TRBJ2-5; D gene unclear. The CDR3 runs 13 residues. Germline CDR1 and CDR2: SQVTM and ANQGSEA.

As to this clonotype: The missing conserved phenylalanine or tryptophan at the end of this CDR3 makes a read error likely. It is unclear where the CDR3 begins or ends on the DNA, so no DNA is shown, and the CDR3 is as TCRdb lists it. Here the CDR3 reads CASIKTLAALYNEQFL. The chain employs TRBV11-2 and TRBJ2-1; TRBD2 was called by the table and not checked on the DNA. Germline V CDR1 and CDR2: SGHAT, FQNNGV. The length of the CDR3 is 16 amino acids, counting both ends.

As to this clonotype: Relative to the germline gene, one junction end is altered; a read error may explain this. This rearrangement joins TRBV12-3 or TRBV12-4 to TRBJ1-5, with D hard to call. This CDR3 is 15 amino acids long. In DNA form, the CDR3 reads TGTGCCAGTAGTTTGAACAGCCGCAGCAATCAGTCCCAGCATTTT. Amino acids: CASSLNSRSNQSQHF.